This is a list of T cell receptor beta chains from one sample in a study of Tregs in tolerant kidney transplant recipients. Antigens of these TCRs are unknown. Sequencing used immunoSEQ multiplex PCR; TCRdb keeps in-frame clones, though not all of them. The sample yields approximately 19,000 clones, 50% to 70% seen once. Sample: Tregs from blood cultured with allogeneic cells. The source of these receptors is a human donor in good health. The conserved cysteine and the conserved F or W are not part of the CDR3 here. Each record gives: V gene, J gene, CDR3 protein.

>TRBV6-5|TRBJ1-5
ASRPQGAWNQPQH
>TRBV5-5|TRBJ1-2
ASSFTGDYGYT
>TRBV14|TRBJ2-2
ASSGTFTGELF
>TRBV6-5|TRBJ2-1
ASTLRTGGFNEQF
>TRBV7-9|TRBJ2-3
ASTLGGGGGTDTQY
>TRBV7-2|TRBJ2-1
ASSTQRGGNEQF
>TRBV9|TRBJ2-5
ASTFSGGRQETQY
>TRBV19|TRBJ1-4
ASHRDTYEKLF
>TRBV7-9|TRBJ1-3
ASSAPGTSGNTIY
>TRBV10-3|TRBJ2-1
AIKLAGNYNEQF
>TRBV30|TRBJ1-1
AWSVWQGLTEAF
>TRBV30|TRBJ2-2
AGSGKRHASQGGVYTGELF
>TRBV2|TRBJ2-6
ASSDVRTGANVLT
>TRBV6-1|TRBJ1-2
ASRDRGRYGYT
>TRBV5-1|TRBJ2-2
ASSLVQGAGELF
>TRBV30|TRBJ1-4
AWTRVPGREKLF
>TRBV5-1|TRBJ1-1
ASSLSGGAQNTEAF
>TRBV6-5|TRBJ1-6
ASSPPTGWSPLH
>TRBV18|TRBJ2-3
ASSPRGLILGDTQY
>TRBV10-2|TRBJ2-5
ASSVRQVQY
>TRBV11-2|TRBJ1-3
ASSLAGQLGNTIY
>TRBV7-6|TRBJ1-4
ASSPRTAPAKKLF
>TRBV4-2|TRBJ2-2
ASSRREWPNTGELF
>TRBV9|TRBJ2-2
ASSVGRGPTGELF
>TRBV29-1|TRBJ1-5
SVTDGHQPQH
>TRBV7-2|TRBJ2-1
ASSPTVRQF
>TRBV5-4|TRBJ2-3
ASSPGTSGGPSTDTQY
>TRBV30|TRBJ2-5
AWSVFSVGPRETQY
>TRBV7-2|TRBJ2-3
ASSLGPRTQY
>TRBV5-1|TRBJ1-1
ASSLASGAGNTEAF
>TRBV18|TRBJ1-3
ASSPAVLGGNTIY
>TRBV29-1|TRBJ1-6
SALDRDPSPLH
>TRBV25-1|TRBJ2-7
ASTRQGAREQY
>TRBV30|TRBJ1-6
AWRGQLYRSPLH
>TRBV27|TRBJ2-7
ASSLPGGATYEQY
>TRBV12-2|TRBJ2-7
ASYGSGEQY
>TRBV11-2|TRBJ2-1
ASSLGSGSYNEQF
>TRBV19|TRBJ2-5
ASSIGLAGRETQY
>TRBV6-5|TRBJ1-4
ASTMGAFNEKLF
>TRBV5-1|TRBJ1-3
ASSDRTSSGNTIY
>TRBV7-6|TRBJ2-3
ASSLASTDTQY
>TRBV7-9|TRBJ2-2
ASSFRGTGELF
>TRBV18|TRBJ1-1
ASSPDRVTEAF
>TRBV2|TRBJ2-1
ASSATSGSYNEQF
>TRBV4-2|TRBJ2-2
ASSQEGSVGGELF
>TRBV7-9|TRBJ2-2
ASSLGRGFSGELF
>TRBV2|TRBJ1-2
ASSVQSPYGYT
>TRBV6-1|TRBJ2-5
ASSSQGLNWETQY
>TRBV21-1|.
ATHDRVALYEQY
>TRBV5-1|TRBJ1-2
ASSTQGARGYGYT
>TRBV6-5|TRBJ1-6
ATKSSYNSPLH
>TRBV6-6|TRBJ2-5
ASSPQGRPTETQY
>TRBV6-1|TRBJ2-1
ASSETRREQF
>TRBV6-5|TRBJ1-2
ASSRDNGPYGYT
>TRBV10-3|TRBJ1-5
AIRDKESQPQH
>TRBV7-8|TRBJ2-1
ASSLAGQSYNEQF
>TRBV7-8|TRBJ2-7
ASTPSYEQY
>TRBV5-4|TRBJ1-2
ASSAPGRVAYGYT
>TRBV19|TRBJ1-2
ASSRDRAYGYT
>TRBV11-1|TRBJ1-1
ASRRDPPAEAF